Below, 28 T cell receptor beta chains from the same sample are listed, as sequenced in a study of Graves' ophthalmopathy and Graves' hyperthyroidism. TCR beta CDR3 amplification used RNA transcripts. Following a first-round RT-PCR that used HTBI primers, a second-round multiplex PCR was carried out. Each CDR3 protein is one row after TCRdb ran MiXCR on the multiplex PCR reads. The sample lists over 500,000 distinct CDR3 sequences, approximately 22% occurring once. The sequenced material came from peripheral blood. These receptors originate from a woman younger than 30 with stable Graves' hyperthyroidism. Some clones in this sample may be carry-over from other donors' samples.

This sequence joins TRBV11-3 and TRBJ2-5; 8 bases map to TRBD1. The germline CDR1 and CDR2 sequences are SGHNT and YENEEA. V lost 1 base and J lost 14; bases outside the gene matches: 6. This CDR3 spans 12 amino acids. The DNA for the CDR3 is TGTGCCAGCAGCTTAGGCCGGGACAGGCTATACTTC. Encoded protein: CASSLGRDRLYF.

This clonotype was seen many times. V and J are TRBV27 and TRBJ2-7; 8 nucleotides match TRBD2. Per germline, CDR1 MNHEY and CDR2 SMNVEV (reference sequence). Unmatched junction bases numbered 9, after V lost 0 bases and J lost 5 bases. There are 16 residues in the CDR3. The CDR3 sequence: CASSLSGRLAYHEQYF. The CDR3 DNA follows: TGTGCCAGCAGTTTATCGGGGAGACTAGCGTACCACGAGCAGTACTTC.

The rearrangement links TRBV20-1 to TRBJ2-7, with D maybe TRBD1 (5 bases). From germline, CDR1 is DFQATT and CDR2 SNEGSKA (reference sequence). The CDR3 has 14 residues. V was cut by 3 bases and J by 2 bases, with 14 bases left in between. The CDR3 bases are TGCAGTGCTAGGTGGCAGGGTGCCCCCTACGAGCAGTACTTC. It specifies CSARWQGAPYEQYF.

This clonotype was seen repeatedly, ten times or more. The gene calls are TRBV27 and TRBJ2-2, with D possibly TRBD1 on 5 matching bases. Germline V gene lookup returns CDR1 MNHEY and CDR2 SMNVEV (reference sequence). The CDR3 extends over 15 amino acids. Deletions cut 5 bases from V and 5 bases from J, with 15 bases between. The CDR3 DNA is TGTGCCAGCAGTCCCCCCCCTCAGGGAACCGGGGAGCTGTTTTTT. It specifies CASSPPPQGTGELFF.

This clonotype occurred many times. The rearrangement uses TRBV20-1 and TRBJ2-5; TRBD1 matches 8 bases. Trimming at V came to 0 bases and at J to 3 bases, leaving 3 bases not matched to a gene. Germline values: CDR1 DFQATT, CDR2 SNEGSKA (reference sequence). The CDR3 consists of 14 residues. The CDR3 spells CSARDWTGKETQYF. As DNA, the CDR3 is TGCAGTGCTAGAGATTGGACAGGGAAAGAGACCCAGTACTTC.

This clonotype was seen many times. The chain uses TRBV6-5 and TRBJ2-5, with D perhaps matching TRBD1 (7 bases). Looked up from germline, CDR1 is MNHEY and CDR2 is SVGAGI. V was shortened by 1 base and J by 3 bases, with 18 bases between the two germline ends. CDR3 size: 17 residues. DNA of the CDR3: TGTGCCAGCAGTTACTGGACTACTCCGACAGGGAAAGAGACCCAGTACTTC. This translates into CASSYWTTPTGKETQYF.

This clonotype has a count of ten or more. The chain employs TRBV25-1 and TRBJ1-1, with a possible D match to TRBD1 (5 bases). V was shortened by 1 base and J by 0 bases, with 9 bases between the two germline ends. Germline V gives CDR1 MGHDK, CDR2 SYGVNS. The CDR3 is 15 residues long. The CDR3 protein is CASSEWGRMNTEAFF. In DNA form, the CDR3 reads TGTGCCAGCAGTGAATGGGGCAGGATGAACACTGAAGCTTTCTTT.

This clonotype appeared a few times. The J gene is TRBJ1-1, the V gene TRBV12-3 or TRBV12-4; TRBD1 aligns across 7 bases. The V and J ends lost 4 bases and 1 base, in that order; junction bases with no gene match: 9. This CDR3 contains 16 residues. CDR3: CASSYARGLPNTEAFF. The CDR3 region has the DNA TGTGCCAGCAGTTATGCCAGGGGGTTACCGAACACTGAAGCTTTCTTT.

This clonotype was seen ten or more times. The J gene is TRBJ2-5, the V gene TRBV13; the match to TRBD1 covers 8 bases. Trimming cost V 4 bases and J 2 bases; bases outside gene matches: 9. Germline CDR1 PRHDT, CDR2 FYEKMQ (reference sequence). This CDR3 has 16 residues. DNA for the CDR3: TGTGCCAGCAGCTCCAGCCAGGACAGGGAACAAGAGACCCAGTACTTC. The encoded protein is CASSSSQDREQETQYF.

This clonotype showed up many times. The chain recombines TRBV13 with TRBJ2-7; possibly TRBD2 for D (5 bases). This CDR3 has 14 residues. V shed 0 bases and J shed 6 bases, with 12 bases lying between them. CDR1 and CDR2 (germline): PRHDT, FYEKMQ (reference sequence). Written as DNA, the CDR3 is TGTGCCAGCAGCTTAGGATGGACTCGGGGCGAGCAGTACTTC. It codes for CASSLGWTRGEQYF.

At least ten counts were recorded for this clonotype. This chain joins TRBV20-1 and TRBJ2-7, with D perhaps TRBD2 (6 bases). Per the germline V gene, CDR1 is DFQATT and CDR2 is SNEGSKA (reference sequence). Between the trimmed V and J ends, which lost 6 bases and 3 bases, there was a span of 18 bases. The CDR3 spans 14 residues. Here the CDR3 DNA reads TGCAGTGCCACCGCGTCTCTGGGACTCTACGAGCAGTACTTC. It yields the protein CSATASLGLYEQYF.

In its sample, this clonotype was seen many times. The chain joins TRBV5-1 to TRBJ2-7, with D uncertain. The V and J ends lost 6 bases and 0 bases respectively, with 13 bases between them. The CDR3 runs 14 residues. Germline CDR1 reads SGHRS; CDR2 reads YFSETQ. As DNA, the CDR3 is TGCGCCAGCAAACTACTGGGGTCCTCCTACGAGCAGTACTTC. Protein: CASKLLGSSYEQYF.

This clonotype was picked up many times. The V gene is TRBV20-1, the J gene TRBJ2-5, with D possibly matching TRBD2 (6 bases). Trimming removed 3 bases at V and 1 base at J, with 15 bases between. There are 15 residues in the CDR3. Germline CDR1 DFQATT, CDR2 SNEGSKA (reference sequence). CDR3 DNA: TGCAGTGCTAGCAGGAGGGTGACAGCCCAAGAGACCCAGTACTTC. Translated, it gives CSASRRVTAQETQYF.

CDR3 loop: CASSPKTGASTEAFF. CDR3 nucleotides: TGTGCCAGCTCACCGAAGACAGGGGCTAGCACTGAAGCTTTCTTT. V is TRBV18 and J is TRBJ1-1, with 8 bases aligning to TRBD1. Germline V gene data show CDR1 as KGHSH and CDR2 as LQKENI. V lost 3 bases to trimming and J lost 4 bases; unmatched junction nucleotides: 7. CDR3 length equals 15 residues.

At least ten counts were recorded for this clonotype. V and J are TRBV7-2 and TRBJ2-7; TRBD2 matches at 7 bases. Germline-derived CDR1 and CDR2 are SGHTA and FQGNSA. The CDR3 covers 13 residues. In nucleotides, the CDR3 is TGTTCCACCTCCCTGGGAGGGGCCTACGAGCAGTACTTC. Amino acids: CSTSLGGAYEQYF.

The chain has TRBV15 and TRBJ1-2, with 7 bases aligning to TRBD1. CDR1 and CDR2 (germline): LNHNV, YYDKDF (reference sequence). The CDR3 runs to 14 residues. Germline trimming cut 3 bases from V and 7 bases from J; bases unmatched to any gene: 8. The CDR3 coding sequence is TGTGCCACCAGCAGGAGGGGGCAGGACCTTGGCTACACCTTC. Encoded protein: CATSRRGQDLGYTF.

V is TRBV5-1 and J is TRBJ2-7; D remains ambiguous. V was clipped by 2 bases and J by 0 bases, with 9 bases between them. Germline values: CDR1 SGHRS, CDR2 YFSETQ. This CDR3 is 14 amino acids long. The CDR3 nucleotides read TGCGCCAGCAGCTTCCGGGCCTTCTCCTACGAGCAGTACTTC. Its protein product is CASSFRAFSYEQYF.

Here the CDR3 reads CASSEDVWVLGTNTEAFF. The CDR3 region has the DNA TGTGCCAGCAGTGAAGATGTATGGGTACTGGGCACGAACACTGAAGCTTTCTTT. The chain carries TRBV6-1 and TRBJ1-1; D remains ambiguous. Trimming stripped 1 base from V and 1 base from J, with 19 bases between. The CDR3 extends over 18 amino acids. Germline CDR1 MNHNS, CDR2 SASEGT.

This clonotype was seen ten or more times. The gene calls are TRBV29-1 and TRBJ1-3; TRBD1 matches 8 bases. The CDR3 length is 14 residues. V dropped 0 bases and J dropped 3; count of bases not matched to a gene: 1. Germline V gene sequence: CDR1 SQVTM, CDR2 ANQGSEA. The CDR3 bases are TGCAGCGTTGAAGACAGGGGGCTTGGAAACACCATATATTTT. Translation: CSVEDRGLGNTIYF.

Points on this clonotype: This sequence may be a read error, since a much larger clone differs from it by one base. The genes are TRBV28 and TRBJ1-2; a weak D match, TRBD1 (6 bases). CDR1 is MDHEN, CDR2 SYDVKM, per germline. The germline V and J ends were trimmed by 6 bases and 4 bases, with 21 bases remaining between them. This CDR3 has 16 residues. As DNA, the CDR3 is TGTGCCAGCAGCCCAGGGTACAGGGTCCGCGGCTATGGCTACACCTTC. The encoded protein is CASSPGYRVRGYGYTF.

This clonotype was seen at least ten times. The gene calls are TRBV20-1 and TRBJ1-2, with D uncertain. The CDR3 covers 11 residues. Trimming removed 7 bases from V and 2 bases from J, with 8 bases in between. Germline V lookup: CDR1 DFQATT, CDR2 SNEGSKA (reference sequence). The CDR3 DNA follows: TGCAGTGGAGGGTTAAACTATGGCTACACCTTC. Translated: CSGGLNYGYTF.

About this clonotype: A read error may account for a junction end that differs from germline. The chain uses TRBV5-1 and TRBJ2-7; D not certain. The CDR3 sequence is 15 residues long. Germline V gives CDR1 SGHRS, CDR2 YFSETQ. CDR3 DNA: TGCGCCGGCAGCTTCGGGCAGTCTGCTTCCTACGAGCAGTACTTC. It is translated as CAGSFGQSASYEQYF.

The table lists this clonotype with many counts. This chain links TRBV30 with TRBJ2-4; D is unclear. The CDR3 has 14 residues. V dropped 3 bases and J dropped 0 bases, with 9 bases sitting between them. Germline CDR1 is GTSNPN and CDR2 is SVGIG (reference sequence). The CDR3 DNA reads as TGTGCCTGGAGCTACCCTCTAGCCAAAAACATTCAGTACTTC. It codes for CAWSYPLAKNIQYF.

With respect to this clonotype: At one of its ends the junction is not consistent with the germline gene, which may arise from a read error. This sequence joins TRBV10-3 and TRBJ1-3, with a possible D match to TRBD1 (6 bases). The CDR3 is 16 amino acids. CDR1 and CDR2 (germline): ENHRY, SYGVKD. The CDR3 sequence: CASSEWTDYSGNTIYF. The CDR3 DNA reads as TGTGCCAGCAGTGAGTGGACAGACTACTCTGGAAACACCATATATTTT.

This clonotype was counted many times. The V and J genes are TRBV19 and TRBJ2-6; D gene uncertain. Germline lookup yields CDR1 LNHDA and CDR2 SQIVND (reference sequence). The CDR3 contains 15 residues. V was cut by 5 bases and J by 0 bases, with 8 bases left in between. The CDR3 coding sequence is TGTGCCAGTAGTCGCGTAGACTCTGGGGCCAACGTCCTGACTTTC. Its protein product is CASSRVDSGANVLTF.

Ten or more counts support this clonotype. A read error may produce the germline difference seen at one junction end. The chain couples TRBV30 to TRBJ1-5; a weak D match, TRBD1 (6 bases). The CDR3 spans 14 residues. CDR1 is GTSNPN and CDR2 is SVGIG in the germline V gene (reference sequence). The CDR3 coding sequence is TGTGCCTGGCGCGAACAGGGAAGCAGTCAGCCCCAGCATTTT. Residues: CAWREQGSSQPQHF.

This clonotype was observed at least ten times. The chain joins TRBV6-2 or TRBV6-3 to TRBJ2-7, with D perhaps matching TRBD1 or TRBD2 (5 bases each). Germline CDR1 MNHEY, CDR2 SVGEGT. CDR3 length equals 13 residues. V lost 8 bases and J lost 6, with 17 bases in between. The CDR3 is CASRGRDNVEQYF. CDR3 coding DNA: TGTGCCAGCCGGGGCAGGGATAATGTCGAGCAGTACTTC.

This clonotype was detected ten times or more. The chain links TRBV7-2 to TRBJ1-2, with D possibly being TRBD1 (6 bases). V lost 2 bases and J 6 bases, leaving 16 bases between the germline ends. Germline V gene lookup returns CDR1 SGHTA and CDR2 FQGNSA. There are 15 residues in the CDR3. CDR3 in amino acids: CASSLSRGAEDGYTF. The DNA of the CDR3 is TGTGCCAGCAGCTTATCGCGGGGGGCGGAAGATGGCTACACCTTC.